Below, 24 T cell receptor beta chains from the same sample are listed, as sequenced in a study of CD8 T cells in Susac syndrome. The RNA, roughly 0.45 to 1 ug, was put through reverse transcription using random hexamers. TCRdb redid the calling of the immunoSEQ multiplex PCR reads with MiXCR, one entry per CDR3 protein. This sample has some 140,000 distinct CDR3 sequences; 95% occur once, and the top ten carry about 0.18%. The sample was CD8+ T cells from PBMCs. The receptors come from a human donor with Susac syndrome.

The chain is built from TRBV7-6 and TRBJ2-3; 7 bases map to TRBD2. From germline, CDR1 is SGHVS and CDR2 FNYEAQ. The CDR3 loop spans 14 amino acids. V lost 1 base and J lost 6; bases outside the gene matches: 4. This chain's CDR3 is CASSLVAGADTQYF. DNA of the CDR3: TGTGCCAGCAGCTTAGTGGCGGGAGCTGATACGCAGTATTTT. The full variable domain, completed using reference TRBV7-6 and TRBJ2-3, is GAGVSQSPRYKVTKRGQDVALRCDPISGHVSLYWYRQALGQGPEFLTYFNYEAQQDKSGLPNDRFSAERPEGSISTLTIQRTEQRDSAMYRCASSLVAGADTQYFGPGTRLTVL.

The chain combines TRBV29-1 with TRBJ2-1, with 7 bases identical to TRBD2. Germline assignment: CDR1 SQVTM and CDR2 ANQGSEA. The CDR3 covers 15 residues. V was clipped by 7 bases and J by 3 bases; unmatched bases: 12. CDR3 DNA sequence: TGCAGCGCCCCCCCCGAGCGGGACGACTACAATGAGCAGTTCTTC. Its translation is CSAPPERDDYNEQFF.

The V and J genes are TRBV20-1 and TRBJ2-1; possible D gene TRBD1, 5 bases. Germline assignment: CDR1 DFQATT and CDR2 SNEGSKA (reference sequence). Trimming removed 6 bases at V and 6 bases at J, with 12 bases between. The CDR3 has 12 residues. CDR3 bases: TGCAGTGCGAGACAGCGCATCAATGAGCAGTTCTTC. It codes for CSARQRINEQFF.

This clonotype was detected only once. The chain joins TRBV11-2 to TRBJ1-1; weak D call: TRBD1 (5 bases). The CDR3 contains 15 residues. V was pared by 5 bases and J by 5 bases, with 18 bases between. Germline lookup yields CDR1 SGHAT and CDR2 FQNNGV. Here the CDR3 reads CASSTSSGRETEAFF. The DNA for the CDR3 is TGTGCCAGCAGCACCAGCTCTGGCAGGGAAACTGAAGCTTTCTTT.

Worth noting for this clonotype: One end of the junction is discordant with germline, which a read error may explain. The chain combines TRBV30 with TRBJ2-1; D is unclear. Germline-derived CDR1 and CDR2 are GTSNPN and SVGIG (reference sequence). The CDR3 covers 15 residues. CDR3 amino acids: CAWTTTGSALNEQLF. DNA of the CDR3: TGTGCCTGGACAACAACGGGCTCGGCCCTAAATGAGCAGCTCTTC.

The CDR3 region is CASSPRLRTGGNTEAFF. The CDR3 DNA reads as TGTGCCAGCAGCCCCAGACTGAGGACCGGAGGAAACACTGAAGCTTTCTTT. V usage is TRBV9 and J usage is TRBJ1-1; D call uncertain. CDR1 SGDLS and CDR2 YYNGEE come from the germline V gene. CDR3 length: 17 residues. Trimming stripped 4 bases from V and 2 bases from J, with 21 bases between.

V gene TRBV14 combines with J gene TRBJ1-1; perhaps TRBD1 as D (6 bases). The CDR3 runs 15 residues. Germline CDR1 reads SGHDN; CDR2 reads FVKESK. The V end lost 2 bases, the J end lost 5 bases, and 15 bases lay between the germline ends. CDR3: CASSQPYQGRTEAFF. CDR3 sequence (DNA): TGTGCCAGCAGCCAACCTTACCAGGGGAGGACTGAAGCTTTCTTT.

The genes are TRBV12-5 and TRBJ2-7; D is tentatively TRBD1 or TRBD2 (5 bases each). Germline CDR1 and CDR2: LGHNT and FRNRAP. Deletions cut 1 base from V and 4 bases from J, with 8 bases between. There are 13 residues in the CDR3. CDR3 amino acids: CASGLGDPYEQYF. The CDR3 bases are TGTGCTAGTGGTTTGGGGGACCCATACGAGCAGTACTTC.

This chain joins TRBV7-6 and TRBJ2-2, with 8 bases identical to TRBD2. V was pared by 8 bases and J by 5 bases, with 7 bases of the junction left unmatched. CDR1 is SGHVS and CDR2 is FNYEAQ in the germline V gene. The CDR3 has 14 amino acids. This chain's CDR3 is CASGQAGDTGELFF. The CDR3 nucleotides are TGTGCCAGCGGACAAGCGGGAGATACCGGGGAGCTGTTTTTT.

V usage is TRBV5-6 and J usage is TRBJ2-7, with TRBD1 matching over 12 bases. Germline-derived CDR1 and CDR2 are SGHDT and YYEEEE. V shed 3 bases, J shed 6 bases, and the junction held 7 bases outside the gene matches. This CDR3 contains 15 residues. The chain's CDR3 is CASSWGQGADGEQYF. CDR3 nucleotide sequence: TGTGCCAGCAGCTGGGGACAGGGGGCTGATGGCGAGCAGTACTTC.

The V gene is TRBV15, the J gene TRBJ2-7, with TRBD2 matching 10 bases. Per the germline V gene, CDR1 is LNHNV and CDR2 is YYDKDF (reference sequence). This CDR3 comprises 15 residues. V trimming: 3 bases; J trimming: 4 bases; junction bases outside the gene matches: 6. CDR3 DNA sequence: TGTGCCACCAGCAGCTCGGGACTAGCGAGTTACGAGCAGTACTTC. As protein: CATSSSGLASYEQYF.

The rearrangement joins TRBV9 to TRBJ1-4, with TRBD1 matching 8 bases. Trimming took 4 bases from V and 4 from J; bases not matched to a gene: 12. The length of the CDR3 is 17 residues. Looked up from germline, CDR1 is SGDLS and CDR2 is YYNGEE. The CDR3 here is CASSSDRGDVLNEKLFF. CDR3 in DNA: TGTGCCAGCAGCTCTGACAGGGGAGATGTCCTTAATGAAAAACTGTTTTTT.

The V and J genes are TRBV7-9 and TRBJ2-3, with 7 nucleotides matching TRBD2. Per the germline V gene, CDR1 is SEHNR and CDR2 is FQNEAQ (reference sequence). The CDR3 runs 13 residues. The V segment lost 8 bases and the J segment 2 bases; nucleotides outside the gene matches: 4. For the CDR3, the DNA is TGTGCCAGCGACCGGGACTACACAGATACGCAGTATTTT. It specifies CASDRDYTDTQYF.

This clonotype appeared a single time. The chain links TRBV5-6 to TRBJ2-7, with D possibly being TRBD1 or TRBD2 (5 bases each). The V gene's germline CDR1 is SGHDT and CDR2 YYEEEE. Trimming pared 4 bases from V and 5 bases from J, leaving 19 bases between. The CDR3 has 15 amino acids. The CDR3 DNA reads as TGTGCCAGCAGCGATCCCGGGACCCCGGACCACGAGCAGTACTTC. It is translated as CASSDPGTPDHEQYF.

This clonotype came up once. The chain combines TRBV30 with TRBJ2-7; 8 bases line up with TRBD2. Germline assignment: CDR1 GTSNPN and CDR2 SVGIG (reference sequence). V gave up 1 base and J gave up 1 base; unmatched junction bases: 15. The CDR3 totals 18 residues. The CDR3 protein is CAWSAPPLSSGLSYEQYF. In DNA, the CDR3 is TGTGCCTGGAGTGCTCCCCCTCTGTCTAGCGGGTTATCCTACGAGCAGTACTTC.

The chain uses TRBV9 and TRBJ2-1; 8 bases align to TRBD2. The ends lost 3 bases at V and 4 bases at J; junction bases unmatched: 3. CDR3 length equals 14 residues. Germline-derived CDR1 and CDR2 are SGDLS and YYNGEE. In DNA, the CDR3 is TGTGCCAGCAGCGCAACTAGCGGATACAATGAGCAGTTCTTC. Protein: CASSATSGYNEQFF. Combining the CDR3 with reference TRBV9 and TRBJ2-1 gives the whole variable domain DSGVTQTPKHLITATGQRVTLRCSPRSGDLSVYWYQQSLDQGLQFLIQYYNGEERAKGNILERFSAQQFPDLHSELNLSSLELGDSALYFCASSATSGYNEQFFGPGTRLTVL.

This chain joins TRBV18 and TRBJ2-7, with TRBD2 identical over 7 bases. CDR1 and CDR2 from the germline V gene are KGHSH and LQKENI. The CDR3 has 14 amino acids. The V gene end was trimmed by 2 bases and the J gene end by 1 base; junction bases not matched to a gene: 2. The CDR3 here is CASSPSGGSYEQYF. The CDR3 DNA sequence: TGTGCCAGCTCACCATCGGGGGGATCCTACGAGCAGTACTTC.

The chain joins TRBV27 to TRBJ2-7; TRBD2 might be the D (6 bases). With 6 bases removed from V and 7 bases from J, the gap between germline ends came to 16 bases. Germline loops: CDR1 MNHEY, CDR2 SMNVEV (reference sequence). The CDR3 loop spans 13 amino acids. In DNA, the CDR3 is TGTGCCAGCAGCCCTGGCGGGGCGGAGGAGCAGTACTTC. This sequence encodes CASSPGGAEEQYF.

V usage is TRBV5-1 and J usage is TRBJ1-2, with D possibly matching TRBD1 (6 bases). V lost 3 bases and J 4 bases, leaving 16 bases between the germline ends. The CDR3 totals 15 residues. CDR1 and CDR2 from the germline V gene are SGHRS and YFSETQ. The CDR3 spells CASSSPSGAGYGYTF. DNA of the CDR3: TGCGCCAGCAGCTCCCCGTCAGGGGCCGGCTATGGCTACACCTTC. The full variable domain, completed using reference TRBV5-1 and TRBJ1-2, is KAGVTQTPRYLIKTRGQQVTLSCSPISGHRSVSWYQQTPGQGLQFLFEYFSETQRNKGNFPGRFSGRQFSNSRSEMNVSTLELGDSALYLCASSSPSGAGYGYTFGSGTRLTVV.

The rearrangement uses TRBV11-1 and TRBJ2-2; 7 bases match TRBD1. Per the germline V gene, CDR1 is SGHAT and CDR2 is FQDESV (reference sequence). The CDR3 runs 15 residues. The V segment lost 5 bases and the J segment 0 bases; nucleotides outside the gene matches: 3. CDR3 loop: CASSLRGTNTGELFF. CDR3 coding DNA: TGTGCCAGCAGCCTCAGGGGGACGAACACCGGGGAGCTGTTTTTT.

The rearrangement joins TRBV6-5 to TRBJ1-1; D remains ambiguous. There are 13 residues in the CDR3. Trimming took 2 bases from V and 3 from J, leaving 7 bases between them. Germline CDR1 MNHEY, CDR2 SVGAGI. Here the CDR3 DNA reads TGTGCCAGCAGTTACGCGGAGCACACTGAAGCTTTCTTT. This encodes CASSYAEHTEAFF.

The chain uses TRBV12-5 and TRBJ1-1; TRBD1 matches 7 bases. The CDR3 sequence is 12 residues long. The V and J ends lost 4 bases and 8 bases, in that order; junction bases with no gene match: 4. Germline lookup yields CDR1 LGHNT and CDR2 FRNRAP. Here the CDR3 reads CASGSTGAEAFF. CDR3 sequence (DNA): TGTGCTAGTGGTTCTACAGGGGCAGAAGCTTTCTTT.

V usage is TRBV19 and J usage is TRBJ1-2, with D hard to call. Germline CDR1 is LNHDA and CDR2 is SQIVND (reference sequence). CDR3 size: 14 residues. Between the trimmed V and J ends, which lost 7 bases and 2 bases, there was a span of 14 bases. The CDR3 nucleotides read TGTGCCAGTACGCTTTGGTCGGGAAACTATGGCTACACCTTC. Residues: CASTLWSGNYGYTF.

CDR3 nucleotide sequence: TGTGCCGCCGGGACTAGCGGGAGGGACGAGCAGTACTTC. It yields the protein CAAGTSGRDEQYF. V and J are TRBV3-1 and TRBJ2-7, with 16 bases matching TRBD2. Germline CDR1 is LGHDT and CDR2 is YNNKEL (reference sequence). V shed 11 bases and J 5 bases; nucleotides not matched to a gene: 3. The CDR3 extends over 13 amino acids.